The 12 T cell receptor beta chains presented below share a single source sample, sequenced in a study of cytomegalovirus exposure and HLA in healthy donors (dated by TCRdb to 2016 to 2017). Library prep was done by the immunoSEQ multiplex PCR assay. For the multiplex PCR, a mixture combining 60 forward primers for TCR Vbeta segments and 13 reverse primers for TCR Jbeta segments was used. TCRdb mirrors the immuneACCESS table, restricted to in-frame sequences. Some clones are absent from its copies; in checked studies, under half trace to an unresolved V gene, and the reason for the others is unknown. The sample records under 130,000 clones, roughly 80% of which are singletons. Clones ranked in the top ten supply around 8.6% of the sample. The sequencing sample was made of PBMCs. The receptors here all came from a middle-aged woman in good health and CMV-seropositive.

The V gene is TRBV10-1, the J gene TRBJ2-1; 8 bases agree with TRBD2. V shed 0 bases, J shed 7 bases, and the junction held 23 bases outside the gene matches. The CDR3 covers 21 residues. Germline CDR1 WNHNN, CDR2 SYGVQD (reference sequence). CDR3 in DNA: TGCGCCAGCAGTGAGTCGGGGAGGGGGGTCTGGAGCGGGAGAACGTGGAATGAGCAGTTCTTC. Translated, it gives CASSESGRGVWSGRTWNEQFF.

J is TRBJ2-3 and V is TRBV7-9, with TRBD2 identical over 14 bases. This CDR3 is built from 19 residues. The V segment lost 5 bases and the J segment 2 bases; nucleotides outside the gene matches: 12. The germline CDR1 and CDR2 sequences are SEHNR and FQNEAQ (reference sequence). CDR3 sequence reads: CASSPHYPGLAGVTDTQYF. CDR3 sequence (DNA): TGTGCCAGCAGCCCCCACTATCCGGGACTAGCGGGAGTCACAGATACGCAGTATTTT. The full variable domain, rest sourced from reference TRBV7-9 and TRBJ2-3, is DTGVSQNPRHKITKRGQNVTFRCDPISEHNRLYWYRQTLGQGPEFLTYFQNEAQLEKSRLLSDRFSAERPKGSFSTLEIQRTEQGDSAMYLCASSPHYPGLAGVTDTQYFGPGTRLTVL.

V usage is TRBV2 and J usage is TRBJ2-2; 7 nucleotides align to TRBD1. Germline V gene data show CDR1 as SNHLY and CDR2 as FYNNEI. The V segment lost 3 bases and the J segment 6 bases; nucleotides outside the gene matches: 1. CDR3 length: 13 amino acids. This chain's CDR3 is CASSEQGAGELFF. Written as DNA, the CDR3 is TGTGCCAGCAGTGAGCAGGGGGCCGGGGAGCTGTTTTTT.

The rearrangement uses TRBV10-1 and TRBJ1-1; D gene unclear. The CDR3 consists of 13 residues. The V end lost 6 bases, the J end lost 1 base, and 9 bases lay between the germline ends. Germline V gene data show CDR1 as WNHNN and CDR2 as SYGVQD (reference sequence). CDR3 loop: CASSFPGNTEAFF. The CDR3 region has the DNA TGCGCCAGCAGCTTCCCCGGGAACACTGAAGCTTTCTTT.

The chain uses TRBV14 and TRBJ2-1; 8 nucleotides line up with TRBD1. The CDR3 is 12 amino acids. Germline V gives CDR1 SGHDN, CDR2 FVKESK. V lost 5 bases to trimming and J lost 8 bases; unmatched junction nucleotides: 2. DNA for the CDR3: TGTGCCAGCAGCTGGGACAGGTATGAGCAGTTCTTC. It translates to CASSWDRYEQFF.

In this sample, this clone turned up a few times. J is TRBJ1-3 and V is TRBV15; possible D gene TRBD1, 6 bases. The ends were cut back, 0 bases at V and 1 base at J, with 10 bases in the middle. Germline lookup yields CDR1 LNHNV and CDR2 YYDKDF (reference sequence). The CDR3 is 16 residues long. For the CDR3, the DNA is TGTGCCACCAGCAGAGATACCGGGACATCTGGAAACACCATATATTTT. Translating gives CATSRDTGTSGNTIYF. Looking up the rest from reference TRBV15 and TRBJ1-3 gives the full variable domain: DAMVIQNPRYQVTQFGKPVTLSCSQTLNHNVMYWYQQKSSQAPKLLFHYYDKDFNNEADTPDNFQSRRPNTSFCFLDIRSPGLGDTAMYLCATSRDTGTSGNTIYFGEGSWLTVV.

DNA for the CDR3: TGTGCCAGCAGTGAATATAAGCGGGGACCCATGAACACTGAAGCTTTCTTT. Translated: CASSEYKRGPMNTEAFF. The V and J genes are TRBV25-1 and TRBJ1-1, with D tentatively TRBD1 (5 bases). Trimming stripped 0 bases from V and 0 bases from J, with 14 bases between. The CDR3 loop spans 17 amino acids. CDR1 and CDR2 from the germline V gene are MGHDK and SYGVNS.

This sequence joins TRBV10-3 and TRBJ2-7; TRBD1 might be the D (5 bases). Trimming stripped 2 bases from V and 5 bases from J, with 10 bases between. This CDR3 spans 13 amino acids. The germline CDR1 and CDR2 sequences are ENHRY and SYGVKD. The CDR3 coding sequence is TGTGCCATCAGTGAGGCAGGGAAGGACGAGCAGTACTTC. Translating it yields CAISEAGKDEQYF.

This clone was observed a handful of times. This chain connects TRBV28 to TRBJ1-2, with 7 bases identical to TRBD1. CDR3 size: 12 residues. Germline trimming cut 5 bases from V and 7 bases from J; bases unmatched to any gene: 4. From germline, CDR1 is MDHEN and CDR2 SYDVKM. The chain's CDR3 is CASSDRVRGYTF. In DNA form, the CDR3 reads TGTGCCAGCAGTGACAGGGTCCGTGGCTACACCTTC.

The J gene is TRBJ2-1, the V gene TRBV5-1; TRBD2 agrees at 9 bases. V lost 4 bases, J lost 1 base, and 6 bases stayed unmatched. The CDR3 covers 16 residues. Germline CDR1 and CDR2: SGHRS and YFSETQ. CDR3 DNA sequence: TGCGCCAGCAGCATTCAGACTAGCGGATCCTACAATGAGCAGTTCTTC. Translating it yields CASSIQTSGSYNEQFF.

V is TRBV27 and J is TRBJ1-1; the D gene is possibly TRBD1 (5 bases). Between the trimmed V and J ends, which lost 8 bases and 0 bases, there was a span of 13 bases. The CDR3 totals 14 residues. CDR1 is MNHEY, CDR2 SMNVEV, per germline (reference sequence). This CDR3 is CASGAALLNTEAFF. In DNA, the CDR3 is TGTGCCAGCGGGGCCGCTCTCTTGAACACTGAAGCTTTCTTT.

V usage is TRBV28 and J usage is TRBJ2-7; perhaps TRBD2 as D (7 bases). CDR3 length equals 13 residues. V dropped 3 bases and J dropped 6 bases, with 12 bases sitting between them. Looked up from germline, CDR1 is MDHEN and CDR2 is SYDVKM. CDR3 DNA sequence: TGTGCCAGCAGTTTGGGGGGGCGGGTCGAGCAGTACTTC. Protein: CASSLGGRVEQYF.